This T cell receptor beta chain was found in a study of T cell responses to AZD1222 COVID-19 vaccine. Looking at the study overall: Researchers grouped second doses given at about 4 or about 12 weeks into one pool. Notes on the study in general: Females outnumbered males among donors, who were mostly white British; clonal diversity was possibly underestimated.

Data came from immunoSEQ multiplex PCR; TCRdb stores just in-frame clones and leaves some out. The table lists roughly 150,000 clones, about nine tenths of them singletons. Germline V gene lookup returns CDR1 MNHEY and CDR2 SVGAGI. Trimming removed 6 bases at V and 7 bases at J, with 18 bases between. This CDR3 contains 14 residues. As for this clone: The antigen remains undetermined.

The source of this sequence is an adult in good health. The gene calls are TRBV6-5 and TRBJ1-2; maybe TRBD1 (6 bases). This specimen consisted of peripheral blood, obtained on day 0 of AZD1222 vaccination. CDR3 region: CASRSPGRDTGYTF. The CDR3 DNA reads as TGTGCCAGCAGAAGTCCGGGCAGGGACACTGGCTACACCTTC.